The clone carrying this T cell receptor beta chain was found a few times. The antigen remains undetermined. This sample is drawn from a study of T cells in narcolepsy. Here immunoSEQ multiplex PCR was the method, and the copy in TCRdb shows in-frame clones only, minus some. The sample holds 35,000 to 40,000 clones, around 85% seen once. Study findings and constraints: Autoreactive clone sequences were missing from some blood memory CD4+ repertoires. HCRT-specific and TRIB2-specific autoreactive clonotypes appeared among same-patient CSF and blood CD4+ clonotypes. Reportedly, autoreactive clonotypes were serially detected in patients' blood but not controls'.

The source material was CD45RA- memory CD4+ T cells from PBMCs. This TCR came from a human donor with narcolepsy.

The CDR3 DNA reads TGTGCCACCAGCAAGACACCGACTTCCTACGAGCAGTACTTC. Amino acids: CATSKTPTSYEQYF. The rearrangement uses TRBV15 and TRBJ2-7; D is uncertain. The germline V gene encodes CDR1 LNHNV and CDR2 YYDKDF (reference sequence). The CDR3 runs to 14 residues. Trimming left V 4 bases short and J 1 base short, with 11 bases between.